The 6 T cell receptor beta chains in this list originate from one sample, sequenced in a study of technical replicates of blood from several donors. Data came from immunoSEQ multiplex PCR; TCRdb stores just in-frame clones and leaves some out. Of more than 55,000 clones in the sample, almost 95% were seen once. The sequencing sample was made of T cells isolated from PBMCs. These receptors came from a human donor in good health.

The chain has TRBV30 and TRBJ1-5; 7 bases fit TRBD1. There are 15 residues in the CDR3. V was pared by 3 bases and J by 4 bases, with 9 bases of the junction left unmatched. Germline assignment: CDR1 GTSNPN and CDR2 SVGIG (reference sequence). The CDR3 DNA reads TGTGCCTGGAGCCAAAACAGGGGAGGTAATCAGCCCCAGCATTTT. This translates into CAWSQNRGGNQPQHF.

The chain carries TRBV29-1 and TRBJ2-3; TRBD2 agrees at 7 bases. Germline trimming cut 7 bases from V and 4 bases from J; bases unmatched to any gene: 17. The V gene's germline CDR1 is SQVTM and CDR2 ANQGSEA. CDR3 length: 16 amino acids. DNA of the CDR3: TGCAGCGCCACCCCGACTAGCAGTCTCCCGCCAGATACGCAGTATTTT. Translating gives CSATPTSSLPPDTQYF.

The table lists this clone with a few counts. This rearrangement joins TRBV5-1 to TRBJ1-1; D is ambiguous. The CDR3 runs 14 residues. In germline, CDR1 is SGHRS, CDR2 YFSETQ. The V gene lost 2 bases and the J gene lost 5 bases, with 13 bases spanning the gap. CDR3 in amino acids: CASSFLGRETEAFF. In DNA, the CDR3 is TGCGCCAGCAGCTTCCTAGGGAGGGAGACTGAAGCTTTCTTT.

Of note for this clone: Other DNA sequences in the sample encode the same CDR3. The V gene is TRBV7-3, the J gene TRBJ2-2; TRBD2 aligns across 12 bases. The CDR3 spans 16 residues. Germline assignment: CDR1 SGHTA and CDR2 FQGTGA. With 3 bases clipped from V and 5 bases from J, the junction kept 4 bases outside the gene matches. The CDR3 region is CASSLGLAGGTGELFF. As DNA, the CDR3 is TGTGCCAGCAGCTTGGGACTAGCGGGTGGTACCGGGGAGCTGTTTTTT.

The chain couples TRBV5-5 to TRBJ1-2; D uncertain. The CDR3 contains 15 residues. V was shortened by 0 bases and J by 0 bases, with 9 bases between the two germline ends. Germline V gene lookup returns CDR1 SGHKS and CDR2 YYEKEE (reference sequence). CDR3 region: CASSLAPQANYGYTF. The CDR3 bases are TGTGCCAGCAGCTTGGCGCCGCAGGCTAACTATGGCTACACCTTC.

V and J are TRBV4-1 and TRBJ2-7; 8 bases agree with TRBD2. Per germline, CDR1 MGHRA and CDR2 YSYEKL. The V gene end was trimmed by 2 bases and the J gene end by 2 bases; junction bases not matched to a gene: 8. The CDR3 has 16 amino acids. DNA for the CDR3: TGCGCCAGCAGCCAAAGCGGACTAGCCTTCACCTACGAGCAGTACTTC. It codes for CASSQSGLAFTYEQYF.